The present T cell receptor (beta chain) was sequenced within a study of blood T cell repertoires in COVID-19. Study background: The United States, Italy and Spain supplied acute and convalescent COVID-19 samples. T cells, B-cell-depleted T cells, or PBMCs supplied cDNA or gDNA.

CDR1 is MGHRA, CDR2 YSYEKL, per germline. The CDR3 covers 14 residues. With 1 base removed from V and 3 bases from J, the gap between germline ends came to 10 bases. This clone was picked up a small number of times. Per the study methods: Estimation of nucleated cell counts relied on the amplification of reference gene primers. Libraries were prepared by immunoSEQ multiplex PCR; TCRdb keeps only in-frame clonotypes and omits some of them. Clonal size and the V and J genes are those of that table, whereas D and trimming came from the DNA. The sample gives some 250,000 clones, around 81% of which show up once; about 2% is in the top ten.

The sequenced material came from peripheral blood. The origin of this receptor is a man younger than 40 who had recovered from COVID-19. The rearrangement links TRBV4-1 to TRBJ2-7; D perhaps matches TRBD1 (5 bases). CDR3 region: CASSQAAGIYEQYF. CDR3 DNA sequence: TGCGCCAGCAGCCAAGCGGCAGGGATCTACGAGCAGTACTTC.